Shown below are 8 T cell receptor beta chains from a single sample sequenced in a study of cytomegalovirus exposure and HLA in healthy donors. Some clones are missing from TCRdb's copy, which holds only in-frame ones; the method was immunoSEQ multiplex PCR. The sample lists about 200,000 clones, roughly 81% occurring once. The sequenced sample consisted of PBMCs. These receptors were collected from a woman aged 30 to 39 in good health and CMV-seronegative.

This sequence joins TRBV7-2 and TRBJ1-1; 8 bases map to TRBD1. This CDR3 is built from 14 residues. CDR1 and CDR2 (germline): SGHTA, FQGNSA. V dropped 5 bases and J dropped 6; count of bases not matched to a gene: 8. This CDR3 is CASSHRGSIPEAFF. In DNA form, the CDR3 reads TGTGCCAGCAGCCACAGGGGGTCAATCCCTGAAGCTTTCTTT.

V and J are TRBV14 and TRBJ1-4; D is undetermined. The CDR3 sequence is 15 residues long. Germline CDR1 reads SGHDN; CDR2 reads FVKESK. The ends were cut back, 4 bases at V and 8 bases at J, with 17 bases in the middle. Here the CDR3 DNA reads TGTGCCAGCAGCCCTAGACTGTACGCGGGGGAAAAACTGTTTTTT. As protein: CASSPRLYAGEKLFF.

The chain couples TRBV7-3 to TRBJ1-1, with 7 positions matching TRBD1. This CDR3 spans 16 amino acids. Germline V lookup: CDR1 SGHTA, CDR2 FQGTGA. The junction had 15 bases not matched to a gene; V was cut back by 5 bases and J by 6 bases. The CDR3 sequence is CASSLNGPGGWAEAFF. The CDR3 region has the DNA TGTGCCAGCAGCCTAAACGGGCCAGGGGGTTGGGCTGAAGCTTTCTTT.

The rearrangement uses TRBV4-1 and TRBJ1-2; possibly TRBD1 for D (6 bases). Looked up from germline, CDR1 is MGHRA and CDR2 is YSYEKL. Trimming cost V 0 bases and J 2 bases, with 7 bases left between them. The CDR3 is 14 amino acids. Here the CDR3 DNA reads TGCGCCAGCAGCCAAGATGGGGGCAACTATGGCTACACCTTC. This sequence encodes CASSQDGGNYGYTF.

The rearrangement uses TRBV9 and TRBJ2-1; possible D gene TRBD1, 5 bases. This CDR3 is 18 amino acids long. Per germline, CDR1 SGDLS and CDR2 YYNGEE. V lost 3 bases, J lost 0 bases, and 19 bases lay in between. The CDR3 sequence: CASSGLQATTSSYNEQFF. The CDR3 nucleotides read TGTGCCAGCAGCGGCTTACAGGCGACCACCAGCTCCTACAATGAGCAGTTCTTC.

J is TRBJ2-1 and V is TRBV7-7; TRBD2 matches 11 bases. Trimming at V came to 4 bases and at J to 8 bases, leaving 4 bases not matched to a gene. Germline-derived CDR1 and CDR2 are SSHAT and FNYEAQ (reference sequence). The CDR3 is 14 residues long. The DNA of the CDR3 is TGTGCCAGCAGCTATAGCGGGGGGGCAGATGAGCAGTTCTTC. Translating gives CASSYSGGADEQFF.

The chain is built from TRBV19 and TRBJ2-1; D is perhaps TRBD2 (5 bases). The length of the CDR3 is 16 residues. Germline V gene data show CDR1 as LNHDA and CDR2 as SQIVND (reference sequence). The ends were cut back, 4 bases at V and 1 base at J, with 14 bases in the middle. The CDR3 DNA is TGTGCCAGTAGTAGCTCCTCCCGGGGTTCCTACAATGAGCAGTTCTTC. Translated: CASSSSSRGSYNEQFF.

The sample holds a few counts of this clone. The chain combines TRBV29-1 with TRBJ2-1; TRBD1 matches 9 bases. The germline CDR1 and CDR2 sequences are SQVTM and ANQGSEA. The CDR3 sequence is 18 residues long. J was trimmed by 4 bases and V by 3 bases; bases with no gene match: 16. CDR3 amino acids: CSVEVLTGGGTAYNEQFF. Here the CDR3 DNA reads TGCAGCGTTGAGGTACTTACAGGGGGCGGGACTGCATACAATGAGCAGTTCTTC.